These 8 T cell receptor beta chains were sequenced from one sample in a study of blood T cell repertoires in COVID-19. Only in-frame clones appear in the TCRdb table, and some are missing; sequencing was by immunoSEQ multiplex PCR. The sample includes about 220,000 clones, 85% of them seen just once. Sequencing used peripheral blood. These receptors were obtained from an older woman with COVID-19, enrolled during active disease.

The chain links TRBV24-1 to TRBJ2-1, with 12 bases that match TRBD2. CDR3 size: 16 residues. The junction had 6 bases not matched to a gene; V was cut back by 3 bases and J by 7 bases. From germline, CDR1 is KGHDR and CDR2 SFDVKD. DNA of the CDR3: TGTGCCACCAGTGATGCCGGACTAGCGGGAAGGAATGAGCAGTTCTTC. It translates to CATSDAGLAGRNEQFF.

The chain joins TRBV7-3 to TRBJ2-3; 10 bases fit TRBD2. The junction had 2 bases not matched to a gene; V was cut back by 3 bases and J by 2 bases. Germline assignment: CDR1 SGHTA and CDR2 FQGTGA. The CDR3 totals 15 residues. The CDR3: CASSFSGGFTDTQYF. The CDR3 region has the DNA TGTGCCAGCAGCTTTAGCGGGGGGTTCACAGATACGCAGTATTTT.

The chain couples TRBV7-3 to TRBJ2-3; D is possibly TRBD2 (7 bases). V lost 1 base, J lost 0 bases, and 20 bases lay in between. CDR3 length equals 19 residues. The V gene's germline CDR1 is SGHTA and CDR2 FQGTGA. CDR3 amino acids: CASSLRAPAGAYSTDTQYF. CDR3 DNA: TGTGCCAGCAGCTTAAGGGCCCCCGCGGGGGCCTATAGCACAGATACGCAGTATTTT. Full variable domain (rest looked up from reference TRBV7-3 and TRBJ2-3): GAGVSQTPSNKVTEKGKYVELRCDPISGHTALYWYRQSLGQGPEFLIYFQGTGAADDSGLPNDRFFAVRPEGSVSTLKIQRTERGDSAVYLCASSLRAPAGAYSTDTQYFGPGTRLTVL.

J is TRBJ1-3 and V is TRBV20-1; D gene unclear. CDR3 size: 11 residues. The ends were cut back, 4 bases at V and 4 bases at J, with 5 bases in the middle. Germline V gene lookup returns CDR1 DFQATT and CDR2 SNEGSKA (reference sequence). CDR3 in DNA: TGCAGTGCTAAACAGGGAAACACCATATATTTT. This sequence encodes CSAKQGNTIYF.

The rearrangement uses TRBV29-1 and TRBJ1-4; 9 bases fit TRBD1. The CDR3 length is 13 residues. J gave up 7 bases and V 6 bases, and 6 bases lay outside the gene matches. CDR1 and CDR2 (germline): SQVTM, ANQGSEA. CDR3 coding DNA: TGCAGCGTACCGGGACAGGGTGTTGAAAAACTGTTTTTT. Translated, it gives CSVPGQGVEKLFF.

This clone is a singleton in its sample. V gene TRBV5-4 combines with J gene TRBJ1-1; 9 bases line up with TRBD1. Germline loops: CDR1 SGHNT, CDR2 YYREEE (reference sequence). This CDR3 comprises 14 residues. With V trimmed by 4 bases and J by 4 bases, 5 bases remained unmatched. Here the CDR3 DNA reads TGTGCCAGCAGCCTCGGGACAGGGATCACTGAAGCTTTCTTT. Translated: CASSLGTGITEAFF.

The chain carries TRBV19 and TRBJ1-1; D is undetermined. Germline V gene data show CDR1 as LNHDA and CDR2 as SQIVND (reference sequence). The CDR3 totals 17 residues. V lost 5 bases, J lost 0 bases, and 19 bases lay in between. The CDR3 DNA follows: TGTGCCAGTAGTCCCACCCGAGGAGCGACGCTGAACACTGAAGCTTTCTTT. It translates to CASSPTRGATLNTEAFF.

This clone occurred once. This chain connects TRBV11-2 to TRBJ1-2; no firm D call. The CDR3 runs to 16 residues. Between the trimmed V and J ends, which lost 1 base and 4 bases, there was a span of 16 bases. CDR1 and CDR2 (germline): SGHAT, FQNNGV. DNA of the CDR3: TGTGCCAGCAGCTTAGGGAGCGGGGTCTCATCCTATGGCTACACCTTC. Translation: CASSLGSGVSSYGYTF.